These T cell receptor beta chains were read from a single sample in a study of identical twins. TCRdb independently ran MiXCR on the 5' RACE reads; one entry per CDR3 protein. The data show hundreds of thousands of distinct CDR3 sequences, less than 9% seen once. The data were also submitted as part of a second study, on yellow fever vaccine responses in identical twins.

Sequencing was done on a sample of memory (CD45RO+) T cells sorted from blood. All receptors come from a woman under 30 in good health. The CDR3 runs from the conserved cysteine through the conserved F or W. D genes are given only for firm matches.

v_call d_call cdr3_aa
TRBV15 TRBD1 CATSTTTGTDTQYF
TRBV2 - CATLNNEQFF
TRBV2 - CASSEQGWNQPQHF
TRBV4-2 TRBD2 CASSQAATSASYEQYF
TRBV24-1 - CATSDRRRRDTQYF
TRBV3-1 TRBD1 CASSPGMGQVYEQYF
TRBV7-9 TRBD2 CASSSTAVGGRGYEQYF
TRBV14 - CASSHRAHEQFF
TRBV12-3/TRBV12-4 TRBD1 CASGGTGQLRNEQFF
TRBV9 TRBD2 CASSVTPSGRAGHEQFF
TRBV7-8 TRBD1 CASSPDRGTSTGELFF
TRBV7-3 - CASREGAAYNEQFF
TRBV14 - CASSLSQNSPLHF
TRBV7-3 TRBD1 CASSRTGGTETQYF
TRBV3-1 - CASRRGTNTGELFF
TRBV10-3 TRBD1 CAISDPRQGSSSGNTIYF
TRBV6-1 - CASRPPGNTEAFF
TRBV20-1 - CSAKRVADNEQFF
TRBV24-1 TRBD1 CATSDLAGQGAVGGTDTQYF
TRBV10-1 - CASSVGSSYNEQFF